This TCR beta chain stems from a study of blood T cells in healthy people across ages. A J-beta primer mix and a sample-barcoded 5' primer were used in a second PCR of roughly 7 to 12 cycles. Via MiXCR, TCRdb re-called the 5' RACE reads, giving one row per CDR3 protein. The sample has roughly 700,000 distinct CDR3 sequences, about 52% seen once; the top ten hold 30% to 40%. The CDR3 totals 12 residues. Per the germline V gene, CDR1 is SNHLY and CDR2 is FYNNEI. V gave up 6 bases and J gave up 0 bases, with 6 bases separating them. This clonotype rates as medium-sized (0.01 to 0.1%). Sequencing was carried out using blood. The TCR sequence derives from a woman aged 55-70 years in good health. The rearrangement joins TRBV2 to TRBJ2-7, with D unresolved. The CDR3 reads CASSGDSYEQYF. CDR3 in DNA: TGTGCCAGCAGCGGAGACTCCTACGAGCAGTACTTC.